A selection of T cell receptor beta chains follows, all from one sample in a study of shared clonotypes between healthy human individuals. Only in-frame clones appear in the TCRdb table, and some are missing; sequencing was by immunoSEQ multiplex PCR. The sample shows roughly 2 million clones, roughly 96% of them seen only once. Sequencing used naive CD4+ T cells sorted from blood. These receptors were taken from a man aged 18 to 29 in good health. Each CDR3 is given with its conserved first and last residue. Each record gives: V gene, J gene, clone size, D gene, CDR3 DNA, CDR3 protein. A D gene is named only where the DNA matches it firmly. Clone size is stated in some rows and not others, as once, few, many or a class when expanded.

v_gene: TRBV6-1; j_gene: TRBJ2-7; abundance: -; d_gene: TRBD1; CDR3nt: TGTGCCAGCAGTATGGTCCGGGACAGGGAATACGAGCAGTACTTC; CDR3aa: CASSMVRDREYEQYF
v_gene: TRBV15; j_gene: TRBJ1-6; abundance: -; d_gene: -; CDR3nt: TGTGCCACCAGCCCCTCGGGAGGGACTTTCAATTCACCCCTCCACTTT; CDR3aa: CATSPSGGTFNSPLHF
v_gene: TRBV7-2; j_gene: TRBJ2-2; abundance: -; d_gene: -; CDR3nt: TGTGCCAGCAGCTTTGCTAGCCACACCGGGGAGCTGTTTTTT; CDR3aa: CASSFASHTGELFF
v_gene: TRBV21-1; j_gene: TRBJ2-7; abundance: once; d_gene: -; CDR3nt: TGTGCCAGCAGCAAAGAAGGGGGCAGGAGCTACGAGCAGTACTTC; CDR3aa: CASSKEGGRSYEQYF
v_gene: TRBV6-4; j_gene: TRBJ2-3; abundance: -; d_gene: -; CDR3nt: TGTGCCAGCAGTGACAGGGGGAGCACAGATACGCAGTATTTT; CDR3aa: CASSDRGSTDTQYF
v_gene: TRBV5-4; j_gene: TRBJ1-2; abundance: -; d_gene: -; CDR3nt: TGTGCCAGCAGCCCCCCACGTCAGGCGGAAGGCTACACCTTC; CDR3aa: CASSPPRQAEGYTF
v_gene: TRBV15; j_gene: TRBJ2-1; abundance: once; d_gene: TRBD1; CDR3nt: TGTGCCACCAGCACTGGCGGGACAGGGAATGAGCAGTTCTTC; CDR3aa: CATSTGGTGNEQFF
v_gene: TRBV10-3; j_gene: TRBJ2-2; abundance: -; d_gene: -; CDR3nt: TGTGCCATCAGTGAGTCGCGGGGAACGGGGGAGCTGTTTTTT; CDR3aa: CAISESRGTGELFF
v_gene: TRBV28; j_gene: TRBJ1-4; abundance: -; d_gene: -; CDR3nt: TGTGCCAGCAGTTTATCTGGGAAAAATGAAAAACTGTTTTTT; CDR3aa: CASSLSGKNEKLFF
v_gene: TRBV11-2; j_gene: TRBJ2-6; abundance: -; d_gene: TRBD1; CDR3nt: TGTGCCAGCAGCTTAACCTCCGACGACAGGGCTAGTTGGGCCAACGTCCTGACTTTC; CDR3aa: CASSLTSDDRASWANVLTF
v_gene: TRBV6-1; j_gene: TRBJ1-1; abundance: -; d_gene: -; CDR3nt: TGTGCCAGCAGTGACTACCAGAACACTGAAGCTTTCTTT; CDR3aa: CASSDYQNTEAFF
v_gene: TRBV11-2; j_gene: TRBJ1-2; abundance: -; d_gene: TRBD1; CDR3nt: TGTGCCAGCAGCGTGGGGGACAGAGCTAACTATGGCTACACCTTC; CDR3aa: CASSVGDRANYGYTF
v_gene: TRBV2; j_gene: TRBJ2-7; abundance: -; d_gene: -; CDR3nt: TGTGCCAGCAGACCCTTTAGGGAATACGAGCAGTACTTC; CDR3aa: CASRPFREYEQYF
v_gene: TRBV28; j_gene: TRBJ2-7; abundance: -; d_gene: TRBD1; CDR3nt: TGTGCCAGCAGTTCTTGGGGACAGGGGAGAAGGGAGCAGTACTTC; CDR3aa: CASSSWGQGRREQYF
v_gene: TRBV10-1; j_gene: TRBJ1-4; abundance: -; d_gene: -; CDR3nt: TGCGCCAGCAGTGAGTCGAACGGGGCGGGAGAAAAACTGTTTTTT; CDR3aa: CASSESNGAGEKLFF
v_gene: TRBV9; j_gene: TRBJ2-7; abundance: few; d_gene: TRBD1; CDR3nt: TGTGCCAGCAGCGTAGGGCAGGGGGCTTACGAGCAGTACTTC; CDR3aa: CASSVGQGAYEQYF
v_gene: TRBV10-3; j_gene: TRBJ2-2; abundance: -; d_gene: -; CDR3nt: TGTGCCATCACCCCGGGGGAGGAAGCCGGGGAGCTGTTTTTT; CDR3aa: CAITPGEEAGELFF
v_gene: TRBV6-1; j_gene: TRBJ2-3; abundance: -; d_gene: TRBD2; CDR3nt: TGTGCCAGCAACCTAGCGGGCACAGATACGCAGTATTTT; CDR3aa: CASNLAGTDTQYF
v_gene: TRBV18; j_gene: TRBJ1-5; abundance: -; d_gene: -; CDR3nt: TGTGCCAGCTCACCAGCCGACGGGGCCCAGCATTTT; CDR3aa: CASSPADGAQHF
v_gene: TRBV7-2; j_gene: TRBJ1-2; abundance: -; d_gene: -; CDR3nt: TGTGCCAGCAGCTCGAGCGGGACAACAAACTATGGCTACACCTTC; CDR3aa: CASSSSGTTNYGYTF
v_gene: TRBV29-1; j_gene: TRBJ1-1; abundance: -; d_gene: TRBD1; CDR3nt: TGCAGCGCAAGGGGCAAAGGGACAGCCACGAACACTGAAGCTTTCTTT; CDR3aa: CSARGKGTATNTEAFF
v_gene: TRBV10-3; j_gene: TRBJ2-1; abundance: -; d_gene: -; CDR3nt: TGTGCCATCAGTGAGAGAAGCGTCTCTCCCTACAATGAGCAGTTCTTC; CDR3aa: CAISERSVSPYNEQFF
v_gene: TRBV15; j_gene: TRBJ1-2; abundance: -; d_gene: -; CDR3nt: TGTGCCACCAGCAGAGGGGGAGGAGATGGCTATGGCTACACCTTC; CDR3aa: CATSRGGGDGYGYTF
v_gene: TRBV18; j_gene: TRBJ2-7; abundance: few; d_gene: TRBD1; CDR3nt: TGTGCCAGCTCAACCCAGACAGGGTACGAGCAGTACTTC; CDR3aa: CASSTQTGYEQYF
v_gene: TRBV14; j_gene: TRBJ1-1; abundance: -; d_gene: -; CDR3nt: TGTGCCAGCAGCCAAGACATGCGGGGTGCGTGGCAGGGGAACACTGAAGCTTTCTTT; CDR3aa: CASSQDMRGAWQGNTEAFF
v_gene: TRBV4-2; j_gene: TRBJ2-3; abundance: -; d_gene: TRBD2; CDR3nt: TGTGCCAGCAGCCAAGATGTTAAGCGGATACTAGCGGGAAGCACAGATACGCAGTATTTT; CDR3aa: CASSQDVKRILAGSTDTQYF
v_gene: TRBV28; j_gene: TRBJ2-5; abundance: once; d_gene: TRBD1; CDR3nt: TGTGCCAGCAGTTTAACGTCGGCCGGGACAGGGCAAGAGACCCAGTACTTC; CDR3aa: CASSLTSAGTGQETQYF
v_gene: TRBV5-1; j_gene: TRBJ1-6; abundance: -; d_gene: TRBD1; CDR3nt: TGCGCCAGCAGCATACGGGACAGGGGTTCACCCCTCCACTTT; CDR3aa: CASSIRDRGSPLHF
v_gene: TRBV2; j_gene: TRBJ2-5; abundance: -; d_gene: TRBD2; CDR3nt: TGTGCCAGCACACTAGCGGGAGCCACAGAGACCCAGTACTTC; CDR3aa: CASTLAGATETQYF
v_gene: TRBV6-6; j_gene: TRBJ1-3; abundance: -; d_gene: -; CDR3nt: TGTGCCAGCATCCTCAAGGGTGCAGCCACGCCAAACACCATATATTTT; CDR3aa: CASILKGAATPNTIYF
v_gene: TRBV6-6; j_gene: TRBJ1-1; abundance: once; d_gene: -; CDR3nt: TGTGCCAGCAGTACAGGGATTAACACTGAAGCTTTCTTT; CDR3aa: CASSTGINTEAFF
v_gene: TRBV6-1; j_gene: TRBJ2-5; abundance: -; d_gene: -; CDR3nt: TGTGCCAGCAGGGGAGACAGACAAGAGACCCAGTACTTC; CDR3aa: CASRGDRQETQYF
v_gene: TRBV2; j_gene: TRBJ2-5; abundance: -; d_gene: TRBD2; CDR3nt: TGTGCCAGCAGTGACGCTAGCGGGAGGGGCCAAGAGACCCAGTACTTC; CDR3aa: CASSDASGRGQETQYF
v_gene: TRBV11-1; j_gene: TRBJ1-2; abundance: -; d_gene: TRBD1; CDR3nt: TGTGCCAGCAGCTCCTACCAGGGACAGGGGAATGGCTACACCTTC; CDR3aa: CASSSYQGQGNGYTF
v_gene: TRBV30; j_gene: TRBJ1-6; abundance: -; d_gene: -; CDR3nt: TGTGCCTGGAGGTCTCCCTACAGCTACCCAAATTCACCCCTCCACTTT; CDR3aa: CAWRSPYSYPNSPLHF
v_gene: TRBV9; j_gene: TRBJ1-2; abundance: -; d_gene: -; CDR3nt: TGTGCCAGCAGCCCACACAGCTATGGCTACACCTTC; CDR3aa: CASSPHSYGYTF
v_gene: TRBV7-8; j_gene: TRBJ1-6; abundance: -; d_gene: TRBD1; CDR3nt: TGTGCCAGTCGGACAGGGGACGGGGATAATTCACCCCTCCACTTT; CDR3aa: CASRTGDGDNSPLHF
v_gene: TRBV19; j_gene: TRBJ1-6; abundance: -; d_gene: -; CDR3nt: TGTGCCAGTGCGGACCCCAATTCACCCCTCCACTTT; CDR3aa: CASADPNSPLHF
v_gene: TRBV30; j_gene: TRBJ1-2; abundance: -; d_gene: TRBD1; CDR3nt: TGTGCCTGGAAACGGGAGGGACAGCTATCCGGCTACACCTTC; CDR3aa: CAWKREGQLSGYTF
v_gene: TRBV6-5; j_gene: TRBJ1-5; abundance: once; d_gene: TRBD1; CDR3nt: TGTGCCAGCAGACCGGGACAGGATAGCAATCAGCCCCAGCATTTT; CDR3aa: CASRPGQDSNQPQHF
v_gene: TRBV5-4; j_gene: TRBJ2-7; abundance: -; d_gene: TRBD2; CDR3nt: TGTGCAAGAGGGACTAGCGGACCCTACGAGCAGTACTTC; CDR3aa: CARGTSGPYEQYF
v_gene: TRBV7-3; j_gene: TRBJ2-1; abundance: -; d_gene: -; CDR3nt: TGTGCCAGCAGCTCAACCAAAAAGGGGGTCCATGAGCAGTTCTTC; CDR3aa: CASSSTKKGVHEQFF
v_gene: TRBV5-1; j_gene: TRBJ2-3; abundance: -; d_gene: -; CDR3nt: TGCGCCAGCAGCCCGACGAGCGTCCGAGCAGATACGCAGTATTTT; CDR3aa: CASSPTSVRADTQYF
v_gene: TRBV2; j_gene: TRBJ2-2; abundance: -; d_gene: -; CDR3nt: TGTGCCAGCAGCTTCGGACCGGGGAACACCGGGGAGCTGTTTTTT; CDR3aa: CASSFGPGNTGELFF
v_gene: TRBV19; j_gene: TRBJ2-3; abundance: -; d_gene: TRBD1; CDR3nt: TGTGCCAGTAGTCCCGGGACAGGGACCCCTAGTTGGGATACGCAGTATTTT; CDR3aa: CASSPGTGTPSWDTQYF
v_gene: TRBV6-1; j_gene: TRBJ2-7; abundance: -; d_gene: -; CDR3nt: TGTGCCAGCAGTGTCGGGTTTTTGGGTACCTACGAGCAGTACTTC; CDR3aa: CASSVGFLGTYEQYF
v_gene: TRBV11-3; j_gene: TRBJ1-2; abundance: -; d_gene: -; CDR3nt: TGTGCCAGCAGCTTAGGTCAATCCCAGGGGTGCCTAGTCGTCGGCTACACCTTC; CDR3aa: CASSLGQSQGCLVVGYTF
v_gene: TRBV5-1; j_gene: TRBJ1-4; abundance: -; d_gene: -; CDR3nt: TGCGCCAGCAGCTTTGGGGGTGGGCCGAATGAAAAACTGTTTTTT; CDR3aa: CASSFGGGPNEKLFF
v_gene: TRBV2; j_gene: TRBJ1-1; abundance: -; d_gene: -; CDR3nt: TGTGCCAGCATCGAGGGATTTGACACTGAAGCTTTCTTT; CDR3aa: CASIEGFDTEAFF
v_gene: TRBV2; j_gene: TRBJ1-2; abundance: -; d_gene: -; CDR3nt: TGTGCCAGCAGTGAAGAACAGGGCCGGGTTGGCTATGGCTACACCTTC; CDR3aa: CASSEEQGRVGYGYTF